This T cell receptor beta chain was obtained from a study of response to subunit inactivated influenza vaccine. Findings and caveats of the study: The authors put forward the suggestion that each seasonal influenza vaccination may bring in only a limited number of new T cells.

As concerns this clonotype: Its antigen is not known.

The CDR3 is made up of 11 amino acids. Trimming took 4 bases from V and 4 from J, leaving 5 bases between them. Germline assignment: CDR1 DFQATT and CDR2 SNEGSKA (reference sequence). TCRdb re-called the RT-PCR reads through MiXCR, storing one row per CDR3 protein. Among about 580,000 distinct CDR3 sequences listed, around 15% were seen once. The sequencing here drew on PBMCs from blood, taken 11 to 12 days after vaccination. The V gene is TRBV20-1, the J gene TRBJ2-1; D ambiguous. The origin of this receptor is a man aged 50 or older who received an inactivated influenza vaccine. The CDR3 coding sequence is TGCAGTGCTACTCTATACAATGAGCAGTTCTTC. Its protein is CSATLYNEQFF.